The 20 T cell receptor beta chains in this list originate from one sample, sequenced in a study of blood T cell repertoires in COVID-19. Using immunoSEQ multiplex PCR, the repertoire was profiled, and TCRdb retains in-frame clones only, with some absent. This sample has about 200,000 clones, with around 89% found just once. Material for sequencing was PBMCs or T cells enriched from blood (not recorded which). The receptor source for this set is a man aged 25 to 40 who had recovered from COVID-19.

CDR3 coding DNA: TGTGCCAGCAGATATCAGGGGGCTGAGGAAAAACTGTTTTTT. Protein product: CASRYQGAEEKLFF. The chain recombines TRBV2 with TRBJ1-4, with 8 nucleotides matching TRBD1. CDR3 length: 14 amino acids. Trimming removed 6 bases from V and 8 bases from J; junction bases left unmatched: 8. The V gene's germline CDR1 is SNHLY and CDR2 FYNNEI.

The chain has TRBV19 and TRBJ2-5; 10 bases are shared with TRBD1. The CDR3 spans 14 residues. V shed 3 bases and J 5 bases; nucleotides not matched to a gene: 3. CDR1 and CDR2 from the germline V gene are LNHDA and SQIVND (reference sequence). In DNA form, the CDR3 reads TGTGCCAGTAGTATGGGACAGGGGATGGAGACCCAGTACTTC. Its protein product is CASSMGQGMETQYF. Variable domain in full (rest from reference TRBV19 and TRBJ2-5): DGGITQSPKYLFRKEGQNVTLSCEQNLNHDAMYWYRQDPGQGLRLIYYSQIVNDFQKGDIAEGYSVSREKKESFPLTVTSAQKNPTAFYLCASSMGQGMETQYFGPGTRLLVL.

This chain uses TRBV9 with TRBJ2-3, with 13 bases aligning to TRBD2. The CDR3 sequence is 17 residues long. CDR1 and CDR2 from the germline V gene are SGDLS and YYNGEE. Germline trimming cut 4 bases from V and 5 bases from J; bases unmatched to any gene: 10. This CDR3 reads CASSFARLAGGVDTQYF. In DNA form, the CDR3 reads TGTGCCAGCAGCTTCGCCCGACTAGCGGGGGGCGTAGATACGCAGTATTTT.

The V call is TRBV10-3, the J call TRBJ1-6, with unresolved D. The CDR3 sequence is 14 residues long. Germline V gene sequence: CDR1 ENHRY, CDR2 SYGVKD. The V gene lost 2 bases and the J gene lost 8 bases, with 10 bases spanning the gap. The CDR3 region is CAISERGFDSPLHF. As DNA, the CDR3 is TGTGCCATCAGTGAGAGAGGGTTTGATTCACCCCTCCACTTT.

The CDR3 loop is CAWSEDGQGSKLFF. The DNA of the CDR3 is TGTGCCTGGAGTGAGGATGGACAGGGATCGAAACTGTTTTTT. This rearrangement joins TRBV30 to TRBJ1-4; TRBD1 agrees at 8 bases. CDR3 length equals 14 residues. J lost 11 bases, V lost 1 base, and 9 bases had no gene match. Germline V gene sequence: CDR1 GTSNPN, CDR2 SVGIG (reference sequence).

The chain links TRBV4-1 to TRBJ2-1; 12 bases map to TRBD2. CDR1 and CDR2 from the germline V gene are MGHRA and YSYEKL. Trimming removed 4 bases from V and 7 bases from J; junction bases left unmatched: 5. The CDR3 runs 15 residues. This CDR3 reads CASSRLAGVGNEQFF. The CDR3 DNA is TGCGCCAGCAGCCGACTAGCGGGAGTCGGGAATGAGCAGTTCTTC.

The chain carries TRBV5-4 and TRBJ2-5; 9 bases are shared with TRBD1. The CDR3 runs to 15 residues. The J segment lost 4 bases and the V segment lost 4 bases, leaving 8 bases of the junction unmatched. The germline CDR1 and CDR2 sequences are SGHNT and YYREEE (reference sequence). The CDR3 DNA follows: TGTGCCAGCAGCATAAGGGACAGGGTAGTAGAGACCCAGTACTTC. It translates to CASSIRDRVVETQYF.

This chain links TRBV12-3 or TRBV12-4 with TRBJ1-2, with 7 bases fitting TRBD1. The CDR3 has 13 amino acids. Germline trimming cut 0 bases from V and 8 bases from J; bases unmatched to any gene: 3. This chain's CDR3 is CASSLARGRGYTF. In DNA, the CDR3 is TGTGCCAGCAGTTTAGCTAGGGGGCGAGGCTACACCTTC.

This chain joins TRBV27 and TRBJ2-1; TRBD2 agrees at 11 bases. Trimming at V came to 4 bases and at J to 4 bases, leaving 3 bases not matched to a gene. This CDR3 is built from 15 residues. Germline CDR1 and CDR2: MNHEY and SMNVEV (reference sequence). This CDR3 is CASSSGTSGYNEQFF. The CDR3, as DNA: TGTGCCAGCAGTTCGGGGACTAGCGGATACAATGAGCAGTTCTTC.

V gene TRBV5-1 combines with J gene TRBJ1-2; the match to TRBD1 covers 12 bases. CDR1 SGHRS and CDR2 YFSETQ come from the germline V gene. The CDR3 loop spans 16 amino acids. Trimming cost V 6 bases and J 4 bases; bases outside gene matches: 10. The CDR3 loop reads CASTQSGQGAGYGYTF. The CDR3 nucleotides are TGCGCCAGCACACAATCGGGACAGGGGGCCGGCTATGGCTACACCTTC.

The chain carries TRBV7-9 and TRBJ1-1; tentatively, D is TRBD1 (5 bases). CDR3 length: 14 residues. The germline V gene has CDR1 SEHNR and CDR2 FQNEAQ (reference sequence). Deletions cut 1 base from V and 3 bases from J, with 9 bases between. The CDR3 nucleotides read TGTGCCAGCAGCTTAGGGGGGGACGACACTGAAGCTTTCTTT. It codes for CASSLGGDDTEAFF.

The V gene is TRBV30, the J gene TRBJ2-7, with 8 bases fitting TRBD2. The CDR3 spans 13 residues. With 3 bases clipped from V and 9 bases from J, the junction kept 10 bases outside the gene matches. Germline CDR1 and CDR2: GTSNPN and SVGIG (reference sequence). The CDR3 loop is CAWRGAGVWVQYF. CDR3 DNA: TGTGCCTGGAGAGGAGCGGGAGTTTGGGTGCAGTACTTC.

The chain has TRBV30 and TRBJ1-5, with unresolved D. From germline, CDR1 is GTSNPN and CDR2 SVGIG (reference sequence). The CDR3 runs to 12 residues. The V end was cut by 2 bases, the J end by 5 bases, with 7 bases between. The DNA of the CDR3 is TGTGCCTGGAGTTTCCAGGATCAGCCCCAGCATTTT. Encoded protein: CAWSFQDQPQHF. The full variable domain, rest sourced from reference TRBV30 and TRBJ1-5, is SQTIHQWPATLVQPVGSPLSLECTVEGTSNPNLYWYRQAAGRGLQLLFYSVGIGQISSEVPQNLSASRPQDRQFILSSKKLLLSDSGFYLCAWSFQDQPQHFGDGTRLSIL.

V gene TRBV5-1 combines with J gene TRBJ1-2; D uncertain. This CDR3 has 16 amino acids. V shed 4 bases and J shed 0 bases, with 16 bases lying between them. From germline, CDR1 is SGHRS and CDR2 YFSETQ. The CDR3 protein is CASSPPGTPTNYGYTF. The CDR3, as DNA: TGCGCCAGCAGCCCTCCGGGTACGCCAACTAACTATGGCTACACCTTC.

This chain links TRBV27 with TRBJ2-7; 13 positions agree with TRBD2. With V trimmed by 6 bases and J by 6 bases, 5 bases remained unmatched. Germline V lookup: CDR1 MNHEY, CDR2 SMNVEV (reference sequence). The CDR3 spans 14 residues. The CDR3: CASSAGTSGTEQYF. CDR3 DNA: TGTGCCAGCAGCGCCGGGACTAGCGGGACCGAGCAGTACTTC.

This clone is a singleton in its sample. This sequence joins TRBV11-2 and TRBJ1-2; D possibly corresponds to TRBD1 (5 bases). The ends were cut back, 2 bases at V and 7 bases at J, with 17 bases in the middle. The CDR3 totals 15 residues. The germline V gene encodes CDR1 SGHAT and CDR2 FQNNGV. The CDR3 is CASSLIRQGNGGYTF. The CDR3 nucleotides read TGTGCCAGCAGCTTAATCCGTCAGGGTAATGGTGGCTACACCTTC.

J is TRBJ2-3 and V is TRBV9, with 7 bases fitting TRBD2. CDR3 length: 15 amino acids. J gave up 5 bases and V 0 bases, and 6 bases lay outside the gene matches. The germline V gene has CDR1 SGDLS and CDR2 YYNGEE. The CDR3 bases are TGTGCCAGCAGCGTAGTGCCTAGCGGAATAGATACGCAGTATTTT. It codes for CASSVVPSGIDTQYF.

The chain links TRBV28 to TRBJ1-2, with 9 bases that match TRBD1. The CDR3 covers 15 residues. V dropped 7 bases and J dropped 6; count of bases not matched to a gene: 12. Looked up from germline, CDR1 is MDHEN and CDR2 is SYDVKM. The CDR3 DNA reads as TGTGCCAGCACCCTAGGAGGGACAGGGTGGGATGGCTACACCTTC. Translation: CASTLGGTGWDGYTF.

This rearrangement joins TRBV6-1 to TRBJ2-3; D uncertain. The V gene's germline CDR1 is MNHNS and CDR2 SASEGT. The CDR3 has 13 residues. Trimming shortened V by 2 bases and J by 1 base, and 4 bases separated the two germline ends. The CDR3 here is CASSEIGTDTQYF. CDR3 coding DNA: TGTGCCAGCAGTGAAATCGGCACAGATACGCAGTATTTT.

This clone has a handful of counts. The V call is TRBV2, the J call TRBJ2-4; D is undetermined. Germline CDR1 SNHLY, CDR2 FYNNEI. This CDR3 has 16 residues. V was shortened by 2 bases and J by 0 bases, with 11 bases between the two germline ends. Here the CDR3 reads CASSESPLLAKNIQYF. CDR3 coding DNA: TGTGCCAGCAGTGAAAGCCCACTACTAGCCAAAAACATTCAGTACTTC. Supplemented by reference TRBV2 and TRBJ2-4, the full variable domain reads EPEVTQTPSHQVTQMGQEVILRCVPISNHLYFYWYRQILGQKVEFLVSFYNNEISEKSEIFDDQFSVERPDGSNFTLKIRSTKLEDSAMYFCASSESPLLAKNIQYFGAGTRLSVL.